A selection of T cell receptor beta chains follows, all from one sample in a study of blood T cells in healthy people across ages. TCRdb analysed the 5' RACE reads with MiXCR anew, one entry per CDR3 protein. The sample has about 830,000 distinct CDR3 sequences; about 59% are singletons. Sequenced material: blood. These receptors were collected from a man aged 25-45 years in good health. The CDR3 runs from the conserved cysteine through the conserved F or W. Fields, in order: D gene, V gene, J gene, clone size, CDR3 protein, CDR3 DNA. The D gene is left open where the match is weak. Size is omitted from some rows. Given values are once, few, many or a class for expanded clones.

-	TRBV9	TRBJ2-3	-	CASSVGGSSTDTQYF	TGTGCCAGCAGCGTAGGAGGATCTAGCACAGATACGCAGTATTTT
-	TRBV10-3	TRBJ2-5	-	CAISPTRIGQETQYF	TGTGCCATCAGTCCGACAAGAATTGGCCAAGAGACCCAGTACTTC
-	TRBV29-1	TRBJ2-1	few	CSVEGTVEDYNEQFF	TGCAGCGTTGAAGGGACCGTTGAGGATTACAATGAGCAGTTCTTC
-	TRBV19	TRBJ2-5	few	CASSPQFRETQYF	TGTGCCAGTTCCCCACAATTCCGGGAGACCCAGTACTTC
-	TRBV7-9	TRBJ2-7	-	CASSLIEGSYEQYF	TGTGCCAGCAGCTTAATAGAGGGCTCCTACGAGCAGTACTTC
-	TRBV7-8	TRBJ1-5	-	CASSLVSGFQPQHF	TGTGCCAGCAGCTTAGTGTCCGGATTTCAGCCCCAGCATTTT
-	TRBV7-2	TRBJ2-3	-	CASSFGDSTDTQYF	TGTGCCAGCAGCTTCGGGGACAGCACAGATACGCAGTATTTT
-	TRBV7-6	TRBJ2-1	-	CASSYNGVNEQFF	TGTGCCAGCAGCTACAATGGAGTCAATGAGCAGTTCTTC
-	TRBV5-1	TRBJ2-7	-	CAKTPTREQYF	TGCGCCAAAACACCGACACGGGAGCAGTACTTC
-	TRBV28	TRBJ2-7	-	CASSLPLDRYEQYF	TGTGCCAGCAGTCTACCCCTCGACCGTTACGAGCAGTACTTC
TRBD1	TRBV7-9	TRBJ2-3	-	CASSNRQGRSTDTQYF	TGTGCCAGCAGCAACCGACAGGGAAGGTCCACAGATACGCAGTATTTT
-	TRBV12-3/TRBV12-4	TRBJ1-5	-	CASSLRGKGALQPQHF	TGTGCCAGCAGTTTAAGGGGAAAGGGAGCTCTACAGCCCCAGCATTTT
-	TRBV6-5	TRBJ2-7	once	CASSYATPDSLIYEQYF	TGTGCCAGCAGTTACGCGACGCCGGACAGCCTTATATACGAGCAGTACTTC
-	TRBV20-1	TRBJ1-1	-	CSASVIRANTEAFF	TGCAGTGCTTCGGTTATCAGGGCGAACACTGAAGCTTTCTTT
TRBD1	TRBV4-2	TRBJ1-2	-	CASSQVQGGQGYGYTF	TGTGCCAGCAGCCAAGTACAGGGCGGACAGGGCTATGGCTACACCTTC
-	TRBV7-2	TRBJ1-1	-	CASSLIVGADTEAFF	TGTGCCAGCAGCTTAATAGTTGGCGCAGACACTGAAGCTTTCTTT
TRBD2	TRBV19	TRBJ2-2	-	CASSMNGGANTGELFF	TGTGCCAGTAGTATGAACGGGGGGGCGAACACCGGGGAGCTGTTTTTT
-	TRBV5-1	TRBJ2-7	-	CASSTNPGTATYEQYF	TGCGCCAGCAGCACCAACCCCGGGACTGCGACCTACGAGCAGTACTTC
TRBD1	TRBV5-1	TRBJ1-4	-	CASSLGQGSGEKLFF	TGCGCCAGCAGCTTGGGACAGGGGTCTGGTGAAAAACTGTTTTTT
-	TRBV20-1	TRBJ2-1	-	CSASATLRSYNEQFF	TGCAGTGCTAGCGCTACACTAAGGTCCTACAATGAGCAGTTCTTC
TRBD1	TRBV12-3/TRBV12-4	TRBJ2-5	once	CASSPSGQGRGGPIGTQYF	TGTGCCAGCAGTCCATCGGGACAGGGGCGAGGAGGGCCAATCGGGACCCAGTACTTC
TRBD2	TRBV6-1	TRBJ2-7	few	CASSRGVSYEQYF	TGTGCCAGCAGCCGGGGGGTGTCCTACGAGCAGTACTTC
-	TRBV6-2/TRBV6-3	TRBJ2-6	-	CASSYSNRVAGANVLTF	TGTGCCAGCAGTTACTCGAATAGGGTAGCTGGGGCCAACGTCCTGACTTTC
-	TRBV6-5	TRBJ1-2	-	CASSENREDYGYTF	TGTGCCAGCAGCGAAAACAGGGAAGACTATGGCTACACCTTC
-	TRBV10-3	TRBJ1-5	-	CAISESFATLNQPQHF	TGTGCCATCAGTGAGTCATTCGCGACTCTTAATCAGCCCCAGCATTTT
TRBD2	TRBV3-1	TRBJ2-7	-	CASSSLKRDYEQYF	TGTGCCAGCAGCTCCCTGAAGCGGGACTACGAGCAGTACTTC
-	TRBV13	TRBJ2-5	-	CASSGTSYQETQYF	TGTGCCAGCAGCGGGACATCGTACCAAGAGACCCAGTACTTC
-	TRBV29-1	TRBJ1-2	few	CSVITGGKVYGYTF	TGCAGCGTTATCACGGGGGGCAAGGTCTATGGCTACACCTTC
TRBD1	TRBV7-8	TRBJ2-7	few	CASSLGAGTGAGSYEQYF	TGTGCCAGCAGCTTAGGCGCCGGGACAGGGGCTGGCTCCTACGAGCAGTACTTC
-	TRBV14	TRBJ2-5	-	CASCPWGLETQYF	TGTGCCAGCTGCCCTTGGGGTTTAGAGACCCAGTACTTC
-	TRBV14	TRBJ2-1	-	CASSQVYAGNEQFF	TGTGCCAGCAGCCAAGTCTACGCGGGGAATGAGCAGTTCTTC
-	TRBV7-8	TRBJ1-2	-	CTSSPRGARGYTF	TGTACCAGCAGCCCGCGGGGGGCGCGGGGCTACACCTTC
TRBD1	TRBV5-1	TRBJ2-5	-	CASSWLGQVSETQYF	TGCGCCAGCAGCTGGTTGGGACAGGTGTCAGAGACCCAGTACTTC
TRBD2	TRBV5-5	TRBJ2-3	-	CASKGLAGADTQYF	TGTGCCAGCAAAGGACTAGCGGGGGCAGATACGCAGTATTTT
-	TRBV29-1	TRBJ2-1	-	CSVELQATYNEQFF	TGCAGCGTTGAGTTGCAGGCCACATACAATGAGCAGTTCTTC
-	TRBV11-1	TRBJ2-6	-	CASSLERFANVLTF	TGTGCCAGCAGCTTAGAACGCTTTGCCAACGTCCTGACTTTC
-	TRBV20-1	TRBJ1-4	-	CSAQPQGEKLFF	TGCAGTGCCCAACCCCAGGGCGAAAAACTGTTTTTT
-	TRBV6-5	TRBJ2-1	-	CASSYSIRVDNEQFF	TGTGCCAGCAGTTACTCGATAAGGGTCGACAATGAGCAGTTCTTC
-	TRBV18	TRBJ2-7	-	CASSPGRLGEQYF	TGTGCCAGCTCACCCGGAAGGTTGGGCGAGCAGTACTTC
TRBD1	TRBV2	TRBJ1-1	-	CATLLDRGGTEAFF	TGTGCCACCTTATTGGACAGGGGAGGCACTGAAGCTTTCTTT
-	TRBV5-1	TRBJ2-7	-	CASSFGGGEATTEQYF	TGCGCCAGCAGCTTTGGGGGCGGGGAAGCAACCACCGAGCAGTACTTC
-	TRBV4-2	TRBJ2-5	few	CASSQDRRGYQETQYF	TGTGCCAGCAGCCAAGATCGGAGGGGATACCAAGAGACCCAGTACTTC
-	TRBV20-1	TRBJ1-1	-	CSARVAQSNEAFF	TGCAGTGCTAGAGTAGCACAATCGAATGAAGCTTTCTTT
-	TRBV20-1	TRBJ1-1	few	CSATQGLNTEAFF	TGCAGTGCTACCCAGGGGCTGAACACTGAAGCTTTCTTT
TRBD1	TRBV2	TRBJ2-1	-	CAGSGRTGYNEQFF	TGTGCCGGCAGTGGCCGGACAGGGTACAATGAGCAGTTCTTC
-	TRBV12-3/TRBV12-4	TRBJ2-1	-	CASSSFGSAGNEQFF	TGTGCCAGCAGCTCCTTCGGGAGCGCGGGCAATGAGCAGTTCTTC
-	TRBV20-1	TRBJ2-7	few	CSASSRTTLYEQYF	TGCAGTGCTAGTAGTAGGACAACTCTTTACGAGCAGTACTTC
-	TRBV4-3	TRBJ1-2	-	CASSQSTGFGYGYTF	TGCGCCAGCAGCCAATCGACAGGTTTCGGCTATGGCTACACCTTC
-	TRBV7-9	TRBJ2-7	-	CASSPQGGEYEQYF	TGTGCCAGCAGCCCGCAGGGGGGCGAGTACGAGCAGTACTTC
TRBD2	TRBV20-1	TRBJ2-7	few	CSARDQLAAFYEQYF	TGCAGTGCTAGAGATCAGCTAGCGGCTTTCTACGAGCAGTACTTC
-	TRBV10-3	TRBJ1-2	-	CATKFRDGYGYTF	TGTGCCACCAAATTCCGGGACGGCTATGGCTACACCTTC
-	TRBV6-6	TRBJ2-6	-	CASSYTQSTGANVLTF	TGTGCCAGCAGTTACACCCAATCTACTGGGGCCAACGTCCTGACTTTC
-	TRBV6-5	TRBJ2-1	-	CASSYSIRGGAGYEQFF	TGTGCCAGCAGTTACTCGATAAGAGGGGGGGCCGGTTATGAGCAGTTCTTC